This entry lists 20 T cell receptor beta chains sequenced from one sample in a study of blood T cells in healthy people across ages. A J-beta primer mix and a sample-barcoded 5' primer were used in a second PCR of about 6 to 12 cycles. TCRdb used MiXCR to reprocess the 5' RACE reads, holding one entry per CDR3 protein. The table has about 1.4 million distinct CDR3 sequences, 55% to 75% seen once. Sequencing input: blood. These receptors were collected from a man younger than 35 in good health.

The chain recombines TRBV10-3 with TRBJ2-1, with D uncertain. This CDR3 is 15 amino acids long. CDR1 is ENHRY and CDR2 is SYGVKD in the germline V gene. V gave up 2 bases and J gave up 13 bases, with 21 bases separating them. CDR3 DNA: TGTGCCATCAGTGAGACCGGAGAAGAACAAGAGGCCCAGTTCTTC. Amino acids: CAISETGEEQEAQFF.

The chain recombines TRBV6-2 or TRBV6-3 with TRBJ2-7; TRBD1 agrees at 8 bases. The V gene's germline CDR1 is MNHEY and CDR2 SVGEGT. The J segment lost 1 base and the V segment lost 4 bases, leaving 9 bases of the junction unmatched. The CDR3 extends over 16 amino acids. The CDR3 region is CASSCPSRQGSYEQYF. Here the CDR3 DNA reads TGTGCCAGCAGTTGCCCAAGCCGACAGGGGTCCTACGAGCAGTACTTC.

V usage is TRBV20-1 and J usage is TRBJ2-1, with 7 bases identical to TRBD2. CDR3 length: 14 amino acids. The junction had 15 bases not matched to a gene; V was cut back by 6 bases and J by 10 bases. The germline V gene encodes CDR1 DFQATT and CDR2 SNEGSKA (reference sequence). CDR3 in amino acids: CSALRRGVTYEQFF. The CDR3 coding sequence is TGCAGTGCACTCCGACGGGGGGTTACCTACGAGCAGTTCTTC.

The chain has TRBV25-1 and TRBJ2-1; tentative D call: TRBD1 (6 bases). Trimming shortened V by 0 bases and J by 0 bases, and 12 bases separated the two germline ends. Germline CDR1 and CDR2: MGHDK and SYGVNS. This CDR3 contains 17 residues. CDR3 sequence: CASSEYRDTISYNEQFF. The CDR3 DNA reads TGTGCCAGCAGTGAATACAGGGACACCATCTCCTACAATGAGCAGTTCTTC.

The chain recombines TRBV20-1 with TRBJ1-1; D remains unclear. The CDR3 length is 13 residues. Trimming removed 1 base from V and 1 base from J, with 7 bases in between. The germline V gene has CDR1 DFQATT and CDR2 SNEGSKA (reference sequence). The CDR3 DNA is TGCAGTGCTAGAGGACTGGAGAACACTGAAGCTTTCTTT. Translating gives CSARGLENTEAFF.

V is TRBV4-1 and J is TRBJ1-1, with 8 bases fitting TRBD1. J lost 2 bases, V lost 3 bases, and 5 bases had no gene match. Germline V gene data show CDR1 as MGHRA and CDR2 as YSYEKL. This CDR3 has 15 residues. The CDR3 DNA follows: TGCGCCAGCAGCCAGACGACAGGGGCTAACACTGAAGCTTTCTTT. This sequence encodes CASSQTTGANTEAFF.

This clonotype was found a few times. The chain employs TRBV28 and TRBJ2-7, with D perhaps matching TRBD1 (5 bases). The CDR3 has 14 amino acids. V lost 1 base, J lost 3 bases, and 10 bases lay in between. Germline V gene data show CDR1 as MDHEN and CDR2 as SYDVKM. The CDR3 here is CASSLSGNIYEQYF. In nucleotides, the CDR3 is TGTGCCAGCAGTTTATCAGGGAATATCTACGAGCAGTACTTC.

The chain joins TRBV4-1 to TRBJ2-1; D possibly corresponds to TRBD2 (6 bases). This CDR3 spans 16 amino acids. Between the trimmed V and J ends, which lost 8 bases and 2 bases, there was a span of 19 bases. Per germline, CDR1 MGHRA and CDR2 YSYEKL. CDR3 coding DNA: TGCGCCAGCGGAGGCTGGGGGGAAAAGACCTACAATGAGCAGTTCTTC. The encoded protein is CASGGWGEKTYNEQFF.

V and J are TRBV20-1 and TRBJ2-1, with a possible D match to TRBD2 (6 bases). The germline V and J ends were trimmed by 6 bases and 4 bases, with 13 bases remaining between them. Germline CDR1 DFQATT, CDR2 SNEGSKA (reference sequence). CDR3 size: 13 residues. In nucleotides, the CDR3 is TGCAGTGCGGCCGGGACTCGTTACAATGAGCAGTTCTTC. Translation: CSAAGTRYNEQFF.

This clonotype appeared a single time. The rearrangement joins TRBV7-6 to TRBJ2-1; 8 bases align to TRBD2. In germline, CDR1 is SGHVS, CDR2 FNYEAQ. J gave up 8 bases and V 3 bases, and 6 bases lay outside the gene matches. This CDR3 has 14 amino acids. CDR3 loop: CASSFGGGPYEQFF. The CDR3 bases are TGTGCCAGCAGCTTCGGCGGGGGGCCGTATGAGCAGTTCTTC.

The rearrangement joins TRBV6-6 to TRBJ1-2; D gene ambiguous. The CDR3 spans 14 residues. Trimming left V 2 bases short and J 4 bases short, with 11 bases between. Germline-derived CDR1 and CDR2 are MNHNY and SVGAGI (reference sequence). CDR3: CASSYEALSYGYTF. DNA for the CDR3: TGTGCCAGCAGTTACGAGGCGCTTAGCTATGGCTACACCTTC.

This chain links TRBV6-5 with TRBJ2-3, with 10 bases fitting TRBD2. This CDR3 comprises 19 residues. Germline V gives CDR1 MNHEY, CDR2 SVGAGI. After removal of 2 bases from V and 0 bases from J, the junction contained 11 bases not matched to a gene. CDR3 DNA: TGTGCCAGCAGTTACAACGCGCTAGCGGGAGCTGTCAGCACAGATACGCAGTATTTT. It codes for CASSYNALAGAVSTDTQYF.

The rearrangement uses TRBV6-6 and TRBJ2-1; D possibly corresponds to TRBD2 (6 bases). There are 12 residues in the CDR3. V was pared by 7 bases and J by 9 bases, with 13 bases between. Germline-derived CDR1 and CDR2 are MNHNY and SVGAGI (reference sequence). The CDR3 coding sequence is TGTGCCAGCAAGGAGGGGCGGAGTGAGCAGTTCTTC. It encodes CASKEGRSEQFF.

V and J are TRBV3-1 and TRBJ2-5; D uncertain. V was pared by 6 bases and J by 9 bases, with 11 bases between. The germline CDR1 and CDR2 sequences are LGHDT and YNNKEL (reference sequence). The CDR3 length is 11 residues. This CDR3 reads CASSHSTAQYF. The CDR3 DNA follows: TGTGCCAGCAGTCATAGCACCGCCCAGTACTTC.

This clonotype came up a few times. The chain uses TRBV4-1 and TRBJ2-7; 8 nucleotides agree with TRBD1. The CDR3 has 15 residues. V gave up 4 bases and J gave up 1 base; unmatched junction bases: 6. Germline-derived CDR1 and CDR2 are MGHRA and YSYEKL. CDR3 sequence: CASSPIGQGSYEQYF. CDR3 DNA: TGCGCCAGCAGCCCTATAGGACAGGGATCCTACGAGCAGTACTTC.

The genes are TRBV9 and TRBJ2-4; weak D call: TRBD1 (6 bases). The J call may be in error: the DNA end matches TRBJ2-7 better. The germline V gene encodes CDR1 SGDLS and CDR2 YYNGEE. The length of the CDR3 is 16 residues. This chain's CDR3 is CASSVEPGSTGIEQYF. CDR3 nucleotide sequence: TGTGCCAGCAGCGTAGAACCCGGATCCACAGGGATCGAGCAGTACTTC.

The CDR3 DNA reads as TGCAGTGCTAGTGGCAGGGACTACGAGCAGTACTTC. Translation gives CSASGRDYEQYF. The rearrangement uses TRBV20-1 and TRBJ2-7, with D tentatively TRBD1 (5 bases). The CDR3 contains 12 residues. Germline V lookup: CDR1 DFQATT, CDR2 SNEGSKA (reference sequence). The V and J ends lost 3 bases and 3 bases respectively, with 9 bases between them.

This clonotype was recorded at least ten times. As DNA, the CDR3 is TGCGCCAGCAGCCAAGACCCCCAAGAGACCCAGTACTTC. It codes for CASSQDPQETQYF. The chain couples TRBV4-1 to TRBJ2-5, with no clear D. The CDR3 is made up of 13 amino acids. Per the germline V gene, CDR1 is MGHRA and CDR2 is YSYEKL. With 0 bases removed from V and 1 base from J, the gap between germline ends came to 3 bases.

V and J are TRBV6-2 or TRBV6-3 and TRBJ2-1, with D unresolved. V lost 8 bases and J 6 bases, leaving 8 bases between the germline ends. This CDR3 is 11 amino acids long. CDR1 and CDR2 (germline): MNHEY, SVGEGT. The CDR3 nucleotides read TGTGCCAGCCTGGTAGGCAATGAGCAGTTCTTC. This encodes CASLVGNEQFF.

This rearrangement joins TRBV6-5 to TRBJ1-2, with TRBD1 matching over 8 bases. The CDR3 loop spans 12 amino acids. Per germline, CDR1 MNHEY and CDR2 SVGAGI. V lost 7 bases to trimming and J lost 8 bases; unmatched junction nucleotides: 6. CDR3 sequence (DNA): TGTGCCAGCACGAGACAGGGGACGGGCTACACCTTC. Amino acid sequence: CASTRQGTGYTF.